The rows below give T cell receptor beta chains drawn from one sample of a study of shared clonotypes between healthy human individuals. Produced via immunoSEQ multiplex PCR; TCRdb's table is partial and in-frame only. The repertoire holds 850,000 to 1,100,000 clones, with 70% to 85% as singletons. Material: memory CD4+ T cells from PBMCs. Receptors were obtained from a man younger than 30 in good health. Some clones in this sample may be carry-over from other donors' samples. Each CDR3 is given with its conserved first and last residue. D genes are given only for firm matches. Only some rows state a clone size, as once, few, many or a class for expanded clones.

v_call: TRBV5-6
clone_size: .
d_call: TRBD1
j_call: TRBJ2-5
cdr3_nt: TGTGCCAGCAGCTCCTGGACAGGGGGAGAGACCCAGTACTTC
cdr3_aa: CASSSWTGGETQYF

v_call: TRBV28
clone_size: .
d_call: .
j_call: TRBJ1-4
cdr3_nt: TGTGCCAGCAGTTCGGTCAATGAAAAACTGTTTTTT
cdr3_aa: CASSSVNEKLFF

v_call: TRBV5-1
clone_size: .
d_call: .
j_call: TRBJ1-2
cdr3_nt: TGCGCCAGCAGTCCAGGGGTTGGAGACTATGGCTACACCTTC
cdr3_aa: CASSPGVGDYGYTF

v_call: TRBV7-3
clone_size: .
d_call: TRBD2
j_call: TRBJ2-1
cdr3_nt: TGTGCCAGCAGCTTAAAAAGCGGGGGAGATCGGGGCAATGAGCAGTTCTTC
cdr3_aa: CASSLKSGGDRGNEQFF

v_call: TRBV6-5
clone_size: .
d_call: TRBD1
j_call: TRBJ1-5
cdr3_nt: TGTGCCAGCAGCTCAGGACAGGGATCTACTCAGCCCCAGCATTTT
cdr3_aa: CASSSGQGSTQPQHF

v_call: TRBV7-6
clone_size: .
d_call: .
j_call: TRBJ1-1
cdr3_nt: TGTGCCAGCAGCTCCCGAGACAGATCACCTGCTTTCTTT
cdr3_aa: CASSSRDRSPAFF

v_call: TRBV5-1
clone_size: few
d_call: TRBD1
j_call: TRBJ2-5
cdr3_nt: TGCGCCAGCAGCAGGTCACAGGGGACGGAGACCCAGTACTTC
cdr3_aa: CASSRSQGTETQYF

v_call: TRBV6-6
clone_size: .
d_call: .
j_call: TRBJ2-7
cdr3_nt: TGTGCCAGCAGTTCTGGAGGAGAGAGTCATTCCGAGCAGTACTTC
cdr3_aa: CASSSGGESHSEQYF

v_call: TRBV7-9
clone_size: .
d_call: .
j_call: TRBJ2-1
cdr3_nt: TGTGCCAGCAGCTCCCCCAGTCGGCGCCCCTCCCATGAGCAGTTCTTC
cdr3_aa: CASSSPSRRPSHEQFF

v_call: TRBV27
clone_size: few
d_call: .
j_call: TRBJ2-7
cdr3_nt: TGTGCCAGCAGTCTCTCCTATCCCGGGCCCTACGAGCAGTACTTC
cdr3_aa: CASSLSYPGPYEQYF

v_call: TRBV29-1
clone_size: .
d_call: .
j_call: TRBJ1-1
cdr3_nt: TGCAGCGTTGAAGTCCAGAACACTGAAGCTTTCTTT
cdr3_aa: CSVEVQNTEAFF

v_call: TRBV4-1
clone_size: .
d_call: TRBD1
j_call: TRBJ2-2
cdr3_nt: TGCGCCAGCAGCTACAGGGGGATGGACACCGGGGAGCTGTTTTTT
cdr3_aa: CASSYRGMDTGELFF

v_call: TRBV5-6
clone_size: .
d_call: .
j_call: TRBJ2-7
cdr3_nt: TGTGCCAGCAGCTGGAGTGGGGACCCCACCCCCTCCTACGAGCAGTACTTC
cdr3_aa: CASSWSGDPTPSYEQYF

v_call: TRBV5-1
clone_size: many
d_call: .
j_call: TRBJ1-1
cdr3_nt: TGCGCCAGCAGCTTGGAGGAAGGCACTGAAGCTTTCTTT
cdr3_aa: CASSLEEGTEAFF

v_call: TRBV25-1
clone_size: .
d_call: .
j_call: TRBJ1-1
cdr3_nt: TGTGCCGGCAGTGTACACGGTGGACAGAACACTGAAGCTTTCTTT
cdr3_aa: CAGSVHGGQNTEAFF

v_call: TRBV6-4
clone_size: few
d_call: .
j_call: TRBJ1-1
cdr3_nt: TGTGCCAGCAGTGACGGGGCAGGGGCCCAGGGAGCTTTCTTT
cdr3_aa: CASSDGAGAQGAFF

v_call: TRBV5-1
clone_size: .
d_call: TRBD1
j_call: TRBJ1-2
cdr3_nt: TGCGCCAGCAGACAGACAGGGTACTATGGCTACACCTTC
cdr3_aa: CASRQTGYYGYTF

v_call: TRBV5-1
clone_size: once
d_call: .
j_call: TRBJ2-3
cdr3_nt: TGCGCCAGCAGCCTCCAACCAACAAAAGATACGCAGTATTTT
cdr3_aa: CASSLQPTKDTQYF

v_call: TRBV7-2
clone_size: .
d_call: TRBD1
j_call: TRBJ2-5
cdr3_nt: TGTGCCAGCACCTCCGGACAGGGCCCACAAGAGACCCAGTACTTC
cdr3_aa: CASTSGQGPQETQYF

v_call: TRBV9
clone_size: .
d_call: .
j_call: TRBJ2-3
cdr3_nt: TGTGCCAGCAGCGTCGACAGGACAGATACGCAGTATTTT
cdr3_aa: CASSVDRTDTQYF

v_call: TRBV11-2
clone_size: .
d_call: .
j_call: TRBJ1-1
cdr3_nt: TGTGCCAGCAGCGTCAACAGGAACACTGAAGCTTTCTTT
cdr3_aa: CASSVNRNTEAFF

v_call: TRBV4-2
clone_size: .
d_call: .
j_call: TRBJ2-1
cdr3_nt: TGTGCCAGCAGCCAAGATCATCGCCAAGAGCAGTTCTTC
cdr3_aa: CASSQDHRQEQFF

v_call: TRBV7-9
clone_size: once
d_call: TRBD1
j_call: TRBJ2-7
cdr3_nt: TGTGCCAGCAGCCCGACAGGGAGCTCCTACGAGCAGTACTTC
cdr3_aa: CASSPTGSSYEQYF

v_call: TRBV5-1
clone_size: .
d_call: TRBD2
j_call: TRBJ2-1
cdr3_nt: TGCGCCAGCAGCGCACCTAGCGGGAGGATGCACAATGAGCAGTTCTTC
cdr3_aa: CASSAPSGRMHNEQFF

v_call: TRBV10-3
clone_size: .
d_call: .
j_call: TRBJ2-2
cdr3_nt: TGTGCCATCAGGCAGAGGGGCATCGGAGAGCTGTTTTTT
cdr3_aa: CAIRQRGIGELFF

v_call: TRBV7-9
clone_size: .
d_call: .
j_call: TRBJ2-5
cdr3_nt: TGTGCCAGCAGCTATGATAGGGGGGGACAGCAAGAGACCCAGTACTTC
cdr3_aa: CASSYDRGGQQETQYF

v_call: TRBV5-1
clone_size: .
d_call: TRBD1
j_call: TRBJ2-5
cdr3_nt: TGCGCCAGCAGCCGGACGGGACAGCTCCAAGAGACCCAGTACTTC
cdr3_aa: CASSRTGQLQETQYF

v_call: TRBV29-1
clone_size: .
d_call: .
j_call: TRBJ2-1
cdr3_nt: TGCAGCGTCGCAGACGCTCGCCGGAGCAATGAGCAGTTCTTC
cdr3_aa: CSVADARRSNEQFF

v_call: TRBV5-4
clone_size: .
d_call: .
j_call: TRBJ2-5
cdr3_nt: TGTGCCAGCAGCTTACAGGGTAGCGAGACCCAGTACTTC
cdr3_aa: CASSLQGSETQYF

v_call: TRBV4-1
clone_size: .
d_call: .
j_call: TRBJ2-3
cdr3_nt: TGCGCCAGCAGCCAAGCCTTAGATACGCAGTATTTT
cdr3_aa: CASSQALDTQYF

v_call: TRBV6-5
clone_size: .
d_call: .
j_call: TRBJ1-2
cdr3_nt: TGTGCCAGCAGTGCCCACCAGGCTCCCTATGGCTACACCTTC
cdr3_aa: CASSAHQAPYGYTF

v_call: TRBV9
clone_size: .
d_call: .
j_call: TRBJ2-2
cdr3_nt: TGTGCCAGCAGCGTACTATCAAGGGTTCCGAACACCGGGGAGCTGTTTTTT
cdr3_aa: CASSVLSRVPNTGELFF

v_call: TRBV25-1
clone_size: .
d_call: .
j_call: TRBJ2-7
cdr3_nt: TGTGCCAGCAGTGATTTACAGATTTACGAGCAGTACTTC
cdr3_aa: CASSDLQIYEQYF

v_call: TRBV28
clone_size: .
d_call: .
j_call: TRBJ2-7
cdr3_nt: TGTGCCAGCATCGGTCAAGCGCGCAGGGCGCAGTACTTC
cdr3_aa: CASIGQARRAQYF

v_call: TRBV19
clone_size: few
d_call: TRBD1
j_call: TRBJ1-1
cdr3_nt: TGTGCCAGTAGTATAGATCCGACAGGGGAGTCTGAAGCTTTCTTT
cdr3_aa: CASSIDPTGESEAFF

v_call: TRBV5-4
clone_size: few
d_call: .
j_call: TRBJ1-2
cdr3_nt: TGTGCCAGCAGCGGAACAGGTCGGAGCTATGGCTACACCTTC
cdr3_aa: CASSGTGRSYGYTF

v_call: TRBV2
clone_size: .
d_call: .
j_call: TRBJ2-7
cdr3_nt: TGTGCCAGCTCAGCGAACGTAAACGAGCAGTACTTC
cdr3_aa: CASSANVNEQYF

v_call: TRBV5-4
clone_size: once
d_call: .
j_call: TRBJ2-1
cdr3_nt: TGTGCCAGCAGCCCACGGGAGCGGTTACTTGAGCAGTTCTTC
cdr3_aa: CASSPRERLLEQFF

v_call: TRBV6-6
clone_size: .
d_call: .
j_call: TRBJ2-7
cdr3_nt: TGTGCCAGCAGTTACAGAACTGCCGAGCAGTACTTC
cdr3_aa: CASSYRTAEQYF